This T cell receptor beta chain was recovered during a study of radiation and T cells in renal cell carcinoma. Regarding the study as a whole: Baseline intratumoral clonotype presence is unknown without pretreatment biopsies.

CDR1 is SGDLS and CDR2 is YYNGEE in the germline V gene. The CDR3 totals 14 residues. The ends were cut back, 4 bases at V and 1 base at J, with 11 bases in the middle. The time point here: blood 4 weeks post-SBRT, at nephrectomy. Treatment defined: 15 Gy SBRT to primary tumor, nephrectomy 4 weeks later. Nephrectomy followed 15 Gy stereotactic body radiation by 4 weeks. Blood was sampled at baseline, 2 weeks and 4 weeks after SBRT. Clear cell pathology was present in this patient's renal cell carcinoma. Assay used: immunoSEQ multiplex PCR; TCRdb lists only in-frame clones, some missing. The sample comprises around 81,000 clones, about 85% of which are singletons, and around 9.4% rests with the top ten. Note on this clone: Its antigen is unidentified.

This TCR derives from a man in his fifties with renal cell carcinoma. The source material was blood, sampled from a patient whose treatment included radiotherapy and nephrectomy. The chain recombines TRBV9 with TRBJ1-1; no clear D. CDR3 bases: TGTGCCAGCAGCCCCCAGGTATCGAACACTGAAGCTTTCTTT. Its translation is CASSPQVSNTEAFF.